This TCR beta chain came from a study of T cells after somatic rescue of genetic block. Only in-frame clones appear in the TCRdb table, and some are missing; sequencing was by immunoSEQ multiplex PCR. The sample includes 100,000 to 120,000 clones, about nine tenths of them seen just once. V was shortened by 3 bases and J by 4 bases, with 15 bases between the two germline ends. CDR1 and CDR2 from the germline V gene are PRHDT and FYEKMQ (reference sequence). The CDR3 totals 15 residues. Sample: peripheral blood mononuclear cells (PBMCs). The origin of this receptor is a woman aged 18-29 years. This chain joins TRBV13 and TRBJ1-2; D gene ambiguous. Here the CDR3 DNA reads TGTGCCAGCAGCTTGGACTCACCCTCCTTCTATGGCTACACCTTC. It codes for CASSLDSPSFYGYTF.